These 23 T cell receptor beta chains were all obtained from the same sample, sequenced in a study of shared clonotypes between healthy human individuals. TCRdb's copy holds only in-frame clones and misses some; the assay was immunoSEQ multiplex PCR. The table lists around 990,000 clones, around 77% of them singletons. The source material was memory CD4+ T cells from PBMCs. As to subset: CD45RA-negative fraction. These receptors all stem from a man between 18 and 35 years old in good health. Some clones in this sample may be carry-over from other donors' samples.

This clone was observed a handful of times. This rearrangement joins TRBV10-3 to TRBJ2-2; 10 nucleotides agree with TRBD1. V lost 5 bases, J lost 7 bases, and 7 bases stayed unmatched. The germline V gene has CDR1 ENHRY and CDR2 SYGVKD. The CDR3 contains 15 residues. Here the CDR3 reads CAISPGTGVGGELFF. The CDR3, as DNA: TGTGCCATCAGTCCTGGGACAGGGGTCGGCGGGGAGCTGTTTTTT.

This clone was observed once. The rearrangement joins TRBV6-1 to TRBJ2-5; D gene ambiguous. Trimming removed 4 bases at V and 5 bases at J, with 5 bases between. Germline CDR1 MNHNS, CDR2 SASEGT. This CDR3 spans 11 amino acids. CDR3 coding DNA: TGTGCCAGCAGTGTAGTGGAGACCCAGTACTTC. Translating gives CASSVVETQYF.

This chain connects TRBV10-3 to TRBJ1-2; D is ambiguous. This CDR3 contains 13 residues. The V end lost 4 bases, the J end lost 8 bases, and 14 bases lay between the germline ends. Germline values: CDR1 ENHRY, CDR2 SYGVKD. The CDR3 protein is CAISGWPTEGYTF. In nucleotides, the CDR3 is TGTGCCATCAGTGGATGGCCCACTGAGGGCTACACCTTC.

The V gene is TRBV28, the J gene TRBJ1-2; D is perhaps TRBD1 (5 bases). CDR1 and CDR2 from the germline V gene are MDHEN and SYDVKM. The CDR3 loop spans 13 amino acids. V was trimmed by 7 bases and J by 4 bases, leaving 13 bases between them. The CDR3: CASIPGLGYGYTF. CDR3 sequence (DNA): TGTGCCAGCATACCGGGGCTGGGCTATGGCTACACCTTC.

V is TRBV6-5 and J is TRBJ2-7; D is possibly TRBD2 (7 bases). V gave up 6 bases and J gave up 9 bases, with 21 bases separating them. Germline V gene sequence: CDR1 MNHEY, CDR2 SVGAGI. This CDR3 region has 14 residues. Here the CDR3 reads CASRITGTTGGQYF. CDR3 DNA sequence: TGTGCCAGCAGAATAACAGGGACCACGGGGGGGCAGTACTTC.

This rearrangement joins TRBV29-1 to TRBJ2-1; 8 bases fit TRBD1. Germline CDR1 reads SQVTM; CDR2 reads ANQGSEA. J lost 4 bases, V lost 5 bases, and 13 bases had no gene match. This CDR3 comprises 16 residues. CDR3 in DNA: TGCAGCGTTTGGGGTTCGGGAGACAGGGGTTACAATGAGCAGTTCTTC. Translation gives CSVWGSGDRGYNEQFF.

This clone was observed a few times. The gene calls are TRBV9 and TRBJ2-7; D not certain. This CDR3 comprises 15 residues. Germline V gene data show CDR1 as SGDLS and CDR2 as YYNGEE. V gave up 0 bases and J gave up 4 bases, with 14 bases separating them. CDR3 sequence (DNA): TGTGCCAGCAGCGTAGAGGACGGGTCCCAGTACGAGCAGTACTTC. Its translation is CASSVEDGSQYEQYF.

This chain uses TRBV2 with TRBJ1-5, with D uncertain. The germline gives CDR1 SNHLY, CDR2 FYNNEI. V dropped 4 bases and J dropped 1 base, with 11 bases sitting between them. The length of the CDR3 is 15 residues. The CDR3 nucleotides read TGTGCCAGCAGTGGCCAACTGAGGAGCAATCAGCCCCAGCATTTT. Protein: CASSGQLRSNQPQHF.

This chain uses TRBV7-9 with TRBJ2-5, with 7 bases lining up with TRBD2. After removal of 6 bases from V and 3 bases from J, the junction contained 4 bases not matched to a gene. Germline V gives CDR1 SEHNR, CDR2 FQNEAQ (reference sequence). The CDR3 consists of 13 residues. CDR3 sequence reads: CASRGGDEETQYF. DNA for the CDR3: TGTGCCAGCAGGGGAGGGGATGAAGAGACCCAGTACTTC. Full variable domain (outside the CDR3, taken from reference TRBV7-9 and TRBJ2-5): DTGVSQNPRHKITKRGQNVTFRCDPISEHNRLYWYRQTLGQGPEFLTYFQNEAQLEKSRLLSDRFSAERPKGSFSTLEIQRTEQGDSAMYLCASRGGDEETQYFGPGTRLLVL.

V gene TRBV7-2 combines with J gene TRBJ1-5; 7 nucleotides match TRBD1. The J segment lost 6 bases and the V segment lost 1 base, leaving 6 bases of the junction unmatched. CDR3 size: 15 residues. The V gene's germline CDR1 is SGHTA and CDR2 FQGNSA. The CDR3, as DNA: TGTGCCAGCAGCTTAGTAGGGGGCGGAGGTCAGCCCCAGCATTTT. Its protein product is CASSLVGGGGQPQHF.

A few counts support this clone. The chain joins TRBV5-1 to TRBJ1-2, with 11 bases aligning to TRBD1. CDR1 SGHRS and CDR2 YFSETQ come from the germline V gene. V trimming: 5 bases; J trimming: 0 bases; junction bases outside the gene matches: 9. The CDR3 is 17 amino acids. The CDR3 reads CASSYHPGQGANYGYTF. The CDR3 nucleotides read TGCGCCAGCAGTTATCATCCGGGACAGGGGGCTAACTATGGCTACACCTTC.

The gene calls are TRBV5-4 and TRBJ2-1, with TRBD1 matching 7 bases. Germline CDR1 and CDR2: SGHNT and YYREEE (reference sequence). The J segment lost 3 bases and the V segment lost 3 bases, leaving 6 bases of the junction unmatched. The length of the CDR3 is 15 residues. CDR3 coding DNA: TGTGCCAGCAGCTCCAGACAGGGAGACTACAATGAGCAGTTCTTC. Translating gives CASSSRQGDYNEQFF.

V usage is TRBV4-1 and J usage is TRBJ2-7, with 9 bases aligning to TRBD1. This CDR3 spans 15 amino acids. Losses at the gene ends were 2 bases for V and 3 bases for J; bases not matched to a gene: 5. The V gene's germline CDR1 is MGHRA and CDR2 YSYEKL. The CDR3: CASSQPGQGNYEQYF. The CDR3 nucleotides are TGCGCCAGCAGCCAACCGGGACAGGGTAACTACGAGCAGTACTTC.

The J gene is TRBJ2-3, the V gene TRBV7-3; 15 bases agree with TRBD2. This CDR3 spans 16 amino acids. Per germline, CDR1 SGHTA and CDR2 FQGTGA. V shed 5 bases and J 4 bases; nucleotides not matched to a gene: 4. CDR3 nucleotides: TGTGCCAGCAGCCCGGGACTAGCGGGAGGTGCAGATACGCAGTATTTT. Residues: CASSPGLAGGADTQYF.

This clone was observed many times. The rearrangement links TRBV2 to TRBJ1-4, with no clear D. The CDR3 is 13 residues long. Per germline, CDR1 SNHLY and CDR2 FYNNEI. Between the trimmed V and J ends, which lost 6 bases and 8 bases, there was a span of 13 bases. In nucleotides, the CDR3 is TGTGCCAGCAGGGGATGGGCTAGCGAAAAACTGTTTTTT. Residues: CASRGWASEKLFF.

The genes are TRBV7-2 and TRBJ1-2; maybe TRBD1 (5 bases). In germline, CDR1 is SGHTA, CDR2 FQGNSA. The germline V and J ends were trimmed by 3 bases and 1 base, with 15 bases remaining between them. The CDR3 has 16 amino acids. CDR3 DNA sequence: TGTGCCAGCAGCTTGAATTCAGGGAGGTTTAACTATGGCTACACCTTC. Its translation is CASSLNSGRFNYGYTF.

The J gene is TRBJ2-1, the V gene TRBV5-1, with 11 bases matching TRBD2. V was pared by 5 bases and J by 3 bases, with 4 bases of the junction left unmatched. The CDR3 is 15 residues long. Germline V gene sequence: CDR1 SGHRS, CDR2 YFSETQ. For the CDR3, the DNA is TGCGCCAGCAGGACGGGACTAGCGGTCTACAATGAGCAGTTCTTC. This sequence encodes CASRTGLAVYNEQFF.

This chain uses TRBV18 with TRBJ2-7; 8 nucleotides agree with TRBD1. Unmatched junction bases numbered 8, after V lost 4 bases and J lost 0 bases. The CDR3 is 16 residues long. Germline CDR1 KGHSH, CDR2 LQKENI. The CDR3 bases are TGTGCCAGCTCACTAGGGACAGGCTATAGCTCCTACGAGCAGTACTTC. Protein: CASSLGTGYSSYEQYF. The full variable domain, its missing parts supplied by reference TRBV18 and TRBJ2-7, is NAGVMQNPRHLVRRRGQEARLRCSPMKGHSHVYWYRQLPEEGLKFMVYLQKENIIDESGMPKERFSAEFPKEGPSILRIQQVVRGDSAAYFCASSLGTGYSSYEQYFGPGTRLTVT.

This clone has a handful of counts. J is TRBJ2-3 and V is TRBV5-4; D unclear. This CDR3 comprises 15 residues. Germline CDR1 reads SGHNT; CDR2 reads YYREEE (reference sequence). Between the trimmed V and J ends, which lost 5 bases and 6 bases, there was a span of 19 bases. This CDR3 reads CASRDDILLTDTQYF. For the CDR3, the DNA is TGTGCCAGCAGGGATGATATACTCTTAACGGATACGCAGTATTTT.

The chain uses TRBV7-3 and TRBJ2-1; 7 bases fit TRBD1. This CDR3 has 16 amino acids. Trimming cost V 5 bases and J 1 base; bases outside gene matches: 8. Germline assignment: CDR1 SGHTA and CDR2 FQGTGA. This CDR3 is CASSPSGQSSYNEQFF. CDR3 nucleotide sequence: TGTGCCAGCAGCCCGTCGGGACAGTCTTCCTACAATGAGCAGTTCTTC.

This clone appeared once. The identical CDR3 is also encoded by other nucleotide sequences in the sample. The rearrangement links TRBV7-2 to TRBJ2-7; possibly TRBD1 for D (6 bases). With 6 bases removed from V and 0 bases from J, the gap between germline ends came to 12 bases. The CDR3 is made up of 14 amino acids. The germline gives CDR1 SGHTA, CDR2 FQGNSA. The CDR3 DNA sequence: TGTGCCAGCAGTTCCGGGACATTCTCCTACGAGCAGTACTTC. Its protein is CASSSGTFSYEQYF.

As concerns this clone: A read error may be the cause here, since a much bigger clone is one base away. The chain uses TRBV29-1 and TRBJ1-1; 9 bases are a match to TRBD1. Germline V gene data show CDR1 as SQVTM and CDR2 as ANQGSEA. The CDR3 contains 12 residues. CDR3 nucleotides: TGCAGCGTTGAAAGACAGGGGGAGGAAGCTTCCTTT. It is translated as CSVERQGEEASF.

The chain is built from TRBV29-1 and TRBJ1-2; D is uncertain. The CDR3 covers 14 residues. V lost 3 bases and J lost 8, with 19 bases in between. Per the germline V gene, CDR1 is SQVTM and CDR2 is ANQGSEA. CDR3 sequence: CSVESAAGSRGYTF. CDR3 nucleotides: TGCAGCGTTGAGTCGGCGGCCGGAAGCAGGGGCTACACCTTC.